The clone carrying this T cell receptor (beta chain) appeared a few times. This table comes from immunoSEQ multiplex PCR, and its TCRdb copy is limited to in-frame clones, with some not included. The table includes approximately 52,000 clones, approximately 70% detected once. J lost 4 bases, V lost 5 bases, and 9 bases had no gene match. CDR1 is MDHEN and CDR2 is SYDVKM in the germline V gene. The CDR3 extends over 15 amino acids. The record originates from a study of STAT5B mutations in CD4+ large granular lymphocyte leukemia. Source material: CD4+ T cells from blood buffy coats. The receptor comes from a human donor in good health. The chain recombines TRBV28 with TRBJ2-3, with 7 bases fitting TRBD1. The CDR3 DNA is TGTGCCAGCAGTCTTCGACAGGGTGGGGCAGATACGCAGTATTTT. Amino acids: CASSLRQGGADTQYF.